Following are 5 T cell receptor beta chains from one sample sequenced in a study of OX40 agonist ivuxolimab in advanced cancers. Library preparation used the immunoSEQ multiplex PCR assay. The table comes from immuneACCESS by way of TCRdb, which keeps in-frame sequences with V and J called. Part of the clones is missing from these tables; in studies checked, under half for an unresolved V gene and the rest for unknown reasons. The sample table records over 60,000 clones; almost 85% of these occur just once. The ten biggest clones cover around 2.1% of the sample. This specimen was CD4+ or CD8+ T cells sorted from blood, taken in a trial of the OX40 agonist ivuxolimab. The receptors were sampled from an adult with an advanced solid tumor such as melanoma, head and neck, liver or kidney cancer.

The genes are TRBV4-2 and TRBJ2-3; D may be TRBD1 (6 bases). V dropped 1 base and J dropped 6 bases, with 14 bases sitting between them. In germline, CDR1 is LGHNA, CDR2 YNFKEQ. CDR3 length equals 15 residues. The CDR3 region is CASSQVGAALDTQYF. The CDR3, as DNA: TGTGCCAGCAGCCAAGTGGGGGCAGCCCTGGATACGCAGTATTTT.

The gene calls are TRBV4-2 and TRBJ1-5; D gene unclear. Trimming took off 1 base at V and 7 bases at J, with 11 bases between the two ends. Germline V gene lookup returns CDR1 LGHNA and CDR2 YNFKEQ. CDR3 length: 14 amino acids. The CDR3: CASSQGWEGQPQHF. In DNA form, the CDR3 reads TGTGCCAGCAGCCAAGGGTGGGAAGGCCAGCCCCAGCATTTT.

The chain uses TRBV5-6 and TRBJ1-1; D unclear. The germline CDR1 and CDR2 sequences are SGHDT and YYEEEE. The ends were cut back, 4 bases at V and 3 bases at J, with 22 bases in the middle. CDR3 size: 17 residues. CDR3 DNA: TGTGCCAGCAGCCGGATCCGCGAGGGTCTCCGGGACACTGAAGCTTTCTTT. It codes for CASSRIREGLRDTEAFF.

The V call is TRBV27, the J call TRBJ1-5; 7 bases map to TRBD1. The trim removed 10 bases at V and 2 bases at J, leaving 14 bases unmatched. Per the germline V gene, CDR1 is MNHEY and CDR2 is SMNVEV (reference sequence). CDR3 length: 16 amino acids. CDR3 amino acids: CATKPEGGPGNQPQHF. The DNA of the CDR3 is TGTGCCACCAAGCCCGAAGGGGGCCCGGGCAATCAGCCCCAGCATTTT.

This rearrangement joins TRBV19 to TRBJ1-2, with a weak D call TRBD1 (5 bases). CDR3 length: 14 residues. V was shortened by 3 bases and J by 6 bases, with 14 bases between the two germline ends. Germline V gene lookup returns CDR1 LNHDA and CDR2 SQIVND (reference sequence). Here the CDR3 reads CASSMSSRVHGYTF. The CDR3 coding sequence is TGTGCCAGTAGTATGTCGTCCAGGGTTCATGGCTACACCTTC.